Listed here are 21 T cell receptor beta chains from one sample, sequenced in a study of cytomegalovirus exposure and HLA in healthy donors. The PCR employed 60 Vbeta primers together with 13 Jbeta primers. Generated by immunoSEQ multiplex PCR, the TCRdb table keeps only in-frame clones and is missing some. The sample carries 50,000 to 70,000 clones, 80% recorded once. Sequenced: PBMCs. The receptor source for this set is a middle-aged woman in good health and CMV-seronegative.

In the case of this clone: Germline and junction disagree at one end, which may indicate a read error. This chain joins TRBV5-1 and TRBJ2-1; TRBD2 is a possible D gene (6 bases). CDR1 is SGHRS, CDR2 YFSETQ, per germline. The CDR3 has 15 residues. The CDR3 sequence: CASSLRASEYNEQFF. CDR3 DNA sequence: TGCGCCAGCAGCCTTCGGGCTAGCGAGTACAATGAACAGTTCTTC.

The V and J genes are TRBV11-3 and TRBJ2-6, with 8 bases that match TRBD1. J gave up 3 bases and V 4 bases, and 14 bases lay outside the gene matches. The CDR3 totals 19 residues. Germline V CDR1 and CDR2: SGHNT, YENEEA. CDR3 amino acids: CASSSAGQGTLGGANVLTF. The CDR3 DNA reads TGTGCCAGCAGCTCAGCCGGACAGGGAACCTTGGGTGGGGCCAACGTCCTGACTTTC.

The chain is built from TRBV5-8 and TRBJ2-3, with 7 positions matching TRBD1. From germline, CDR1 is SGHTS and CDR2 YDEGEE. Germline trimming cut 0 bases from V and 4 bases from J; bases unmatched to any gene: 5. The CDR3 has 15 amino acids. In DNA, the CDR3 is TGTGCCAGCAGCTTGGCCGTGCAGGGGGCAGATACGCAGTATTTT. Translating it yields CASSLAVQGADTQYF.

This clone appeared a single time. J is TRBJ1-1 and V is TRBV19, with 8 nucleotides matching TRBD1. Germline V gives CDR1 LNHDA, CDR2 SQIVND (reference sequence). The V gene end was trimmed by 4 bases and the J gene end by 3 bases; junction bases not matched to a gene: 7. The CDR3 runs to 15 residues. The CDR3 region is CASSTPGGGYTEAFF. CDR3 sequence (DNA): TGTGCCAGTAGTACCCCAGGGGGCGGTTACACTGAAGCTTTCTTT.

The chain employs TRBV6-5 and TRBJ2-3; D is perhaps TRBD1 (5 bases). The germline V gene has CDR1 MNHEY and CDR2 SVGAGI. Trimming shortened V by 6 bases and J by 1 base, and 8 bases separated the two germline ends. The CDR3 has 13 amino acids. The CDR3: CASRQVGTDTQYF. Written as DNA, the CDR3 is TGTGCCAGCAGACAGGTCGGCACAGATACGCAGTATTTT.

This chain uses TRBV29-1 with TRBJ1-1; D is perhaps TRBD1 (6 bases). The germline gives CDR1 SQVTM, CDR2 ANQGSEA. V lost 5 bases and J 1 base, leaving 11 bases between the germline ends. This CDR3 contains 13 residues. CDR3: CSVTGFGNTEAFF. The CDR3 region has the DNA TGCAGCGTTACAGGGTTTGGGAACACTGAAGCTTTCTTT.

The V call is TRBV4-1, the J call TRBJ2-5, with TRBD2 matching over 10 bases. Germline CDR1 reads MGHRA; CDR2 reads YSYEKL. V was clipped by 0 bases and J by 5 bases; unmatched bases: 9. This CDR3 comprises 17 residues. This chain's CDR3 is CASSQDTASGSSETQYF. The CDR3 DNA sequence: TGCGCCAGCAGCCAAGATACCGCTAGCGGGAGTTCGGAGACCCAGTACTTC.

V usage is TRBV6-5 and J usage is TRBJ1-2; D is undetermined. Germline V CDR1 and CDR2: MNHEY, SVGAGI. There are 14 residues in the CDR3. Trimming pared 6 bases from V and 2 bases from J, leaving 13 bases between. The CDR3 DNA is TGTGCCAGCAGACCACTATTCACGAACTATGGCTACACCTTC. As protein: CASRPLFTNYGYTF.

The V call is TRBV4-1, the J call TRBJ2-7; TRBD1 might be the D (6 bases). The CDR3 length is 16 residues. Per germline, CDR1 MGHRA and CDR2 YSYEKL. V dropped 0 bases and J dropped 3 bases, with 15 bases sitting between them. In DNA, the CDR3 is TGCGCCAGCAGCCAAGAGGGGGTGGGGGCGCGCTACGAGCAGTACTTC. Its protein is CASSQEGVGARYEQYF.

The rearrangement uses TRBV5-1 and TRBJ1-2; 8 bases are shared with TRBD1. The trim removed 0 bases at V and 4 bases at J, leaving 11 bases unmatched. CDR3 length equals 17 residues. Germline CDR1 SGHRS, CDR2 YFSETQ. The chain's CDR3 is CASSLGLLQGGVYGYTF. Here the CDR3 DNA reads TGCGCCAGCAGCTTGGGACTTCTACAGGGGGGCGTCTATGGCTACACCTTC.

Here the CDR3 DNA reads TGTGCCAGCAGTGAATTTGAGGAGCTTAACACTGAAGCTTTCTTT. It translates to CASSEFEELNTEAFF. This rearrangement joins TRBV25-1 to TRBJ1-1; no firm D call. V was trimmed by 1 base and J by 2 bases, leaving 11 bases between them. From germline, CDR1 is MGHDK and CDR2 SYGVNS. There are 15 residues in the CDR3.

The chain couples TRBV9 to TRBJ2-7; 8 bases match TRBD1. Germline trimming cut 2 bases from V and 5 bases from J; bases unmatched to any gene: 6. The CDR3 is 14 amino acids. CDR1 is SGDLS and CDR2 is YYNGEE in the germline V gene. CDR3 sequence reads: CASSVGTGSNEQYF. CDR3 nucleotides: TGTGCCAGCAGCGTCGGGACAGGTTCTAACGAGCAGTACTTC.

V usage is TRBV5-1 and J usage is TRBJ2-1, with 10 bases that match TRBD2. The germline CDR1 and CDR2 sequences are SGHRS and YFSETQ. The CDR3 is 15 amino acids. The V and J ends lost 3 bases and 3 bases, in that order; junction bases with no gene match: 3. CDR3 loop: CASSYTSGVYNEQFF. The CDR3 DNA reads TGCGCCAGCAGCTACACTAGCGGGGTCTACAATGAGCAGTTCTTC.

This clone was observed a single time. The chain couples TRBV11-2 to TRBJ2-7, with TRBD1 matching over 7 bases. Germline CDR1 is SGHAT and CDR2 is FQNNGV. With 4 bases clipped from V and 3 bases from J, the junction kept 6 bases outside the gene matches. This CDR3 contains 14 residues. In nucleotides, the CDR3 is TGTGCCAGCAGCTCGACAGGGAATCGCTACGAGCAGTACTTC. This codes for CASSSTGNRYEQYF.

This chain links TRBV6-5 with TRBJ2-1, with TRBD1 matching over 7 bases. Germline CDR1 reads MNHEY; CDR2 reads SVGAGI. The CDR3 sequence is 13 residues long. Trimming cost V 11 bases and J 6 bases; bases outside gene matches: 10. For the CDR3, the DNA is TGTGCCGGGGGACAGCGGACGGGCAATGAGCAGTTCTTC. Its translation: CAGGQRTGNEQFF.

This rearrangement joins TRBV29-1 to TRBJ1-1, with TRBD1 identical over 11 bases. This CDR3 contains 14 residues. V was pared by 5 bases and J by 4 bases, with 6 bases of the junction left unmatched. Germline V gene lookup returns CDR1 SQVTM and CDR2 ANQGSEA. The CDR3 bases are TGCAGCGTTTCCGGACAGGGGGCGGTCACTGAAGCTTTCTTT. Amino acid sequence: CSVSGQGAVTEAFF.

V usage is TRBV7-2 and J usage is TRBJ1-1, with 10 bases aligning to TRBD1. Germline loops: CDR1 SGHTA, CDR2 FQGNSA. The CDR3 extends over 15 amino acids. V trimming: 5 bases; J trimming: 1 base; junction bases outside the gene matches: 4. The CDR3 sequence: CASSVRDRGNTEAFF. The DNA for the CDR3 is TGTGCCAGCAGCGTACGGGACAGGGGGAACACTGAAGCTTTCTTT.

This chain connects TRBV28 to TRBJ1-1, with 8 bases lining up with TRBD1. V was pared by 5 bases and J by 1 base, with 6 bases of the junction left unmatched. The CDR3 length is 15 residues. CDR1 MDHEN and CDR2 SYDVKM come from the germline V gene. CDR3 sequence reads: CASSGQGRGNTEAFF. The CDR3 region has the DNA TGTGCCAGCAGTGGACAGGGCAGGGGGAACACTGAAGCTTTCTTT.

In this sample, this clone turned up a few times. This chain links TRBV6-1 with TRBJ2-5, with 12 bases identical to TRBD1. The CDR3 is made up of 14 amino acids. From germline, CDR1 is MNHNS and CDR2 SASEGT. Trimming at V came to 7 bases and at J to 5 bases, leaving 5 bases not matched to a gene. The CDR3 here is CASIRDRGPETQYF. CDR3 DNA: TGTGCCAGCATACGGGACAGGGGGCCGGAGACCCAGTACTTC.

The gene calls are TRBV28 and TRBJ2-5, with 10 positions matching TRBD2. Per germline, CDR1 MDHEN and CDR2 SYDVKM. V lost 8 bases, J lost 4 bases, and 13 bases stayed unmatched. This CDR3 region has 16 residues. CDR3 sequence reads: CASPPASGRGRETQYF. CDR3 DNA sequence: TGTGCCAGCCCCCCGGCTAGCGGGAGAGGGCGAGAGACCCAGTACTTC.

With respect to this clone: A read error may account for a junction end that differs from germline. The chain combines TRBV7-7 with TRBJ1-4, with D uncertain. The CDR3 has 14 residues. Germline CDR1 is SSHAT and CDR2 is FNYEAQ (reference sequence). The DNA for the CDR3 is TGTGCTAGCAGCCCCGGTCCCCCAAATGAAAAACTGTTTTTT. Amino acid sequence: CASSPGPPNEKLFF. The full variable domain, with the rest looked up from reference TRBV7-7 and TRBJ1-4, is GAGVSQSPRYKVTKRGQDVTLRCDPISSHATLYWYQQALGQGPEFLTYFNYEAQPDKSGLPSDRFSAERPEGSISTLTIQRTEQRDSAMYRCASSPGPPNEKLFFGSGTQLSVL.